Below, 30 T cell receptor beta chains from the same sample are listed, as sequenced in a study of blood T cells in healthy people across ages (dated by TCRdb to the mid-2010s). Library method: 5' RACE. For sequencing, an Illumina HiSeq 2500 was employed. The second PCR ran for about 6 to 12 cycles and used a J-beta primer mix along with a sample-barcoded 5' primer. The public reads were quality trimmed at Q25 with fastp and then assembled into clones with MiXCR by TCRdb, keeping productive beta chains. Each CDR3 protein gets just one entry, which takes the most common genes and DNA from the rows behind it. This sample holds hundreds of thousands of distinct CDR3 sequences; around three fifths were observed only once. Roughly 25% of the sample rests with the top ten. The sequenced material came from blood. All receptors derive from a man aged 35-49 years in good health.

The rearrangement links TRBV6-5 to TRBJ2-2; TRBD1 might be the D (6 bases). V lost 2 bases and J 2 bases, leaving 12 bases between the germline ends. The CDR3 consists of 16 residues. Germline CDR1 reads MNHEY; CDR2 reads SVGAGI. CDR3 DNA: TGTGCCAGCAGTTACGGCAGGGGCCCTAACACCGGGGAGCTGTTTTTT. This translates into CASSYGRGPNTGELFF.

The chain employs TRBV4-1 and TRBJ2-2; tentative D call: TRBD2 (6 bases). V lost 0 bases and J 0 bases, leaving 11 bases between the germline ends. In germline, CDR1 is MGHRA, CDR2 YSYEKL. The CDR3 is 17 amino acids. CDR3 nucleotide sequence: TGCGCCAGCAGCCAAGATCCGTCGGGGGCGAACACCGGGGAGCTGTTTTTT. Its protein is CASSQDPSGANTGELFF.

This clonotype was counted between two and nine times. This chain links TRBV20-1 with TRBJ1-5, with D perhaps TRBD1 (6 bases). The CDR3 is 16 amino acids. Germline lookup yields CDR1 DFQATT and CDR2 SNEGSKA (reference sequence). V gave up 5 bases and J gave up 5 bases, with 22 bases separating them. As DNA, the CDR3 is TGCAGTGCTGCGGTGAGGGGGATTGTCTCCTATCAGCCCCAGCATTTT. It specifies CSAAVRGIVSYQPQHF.

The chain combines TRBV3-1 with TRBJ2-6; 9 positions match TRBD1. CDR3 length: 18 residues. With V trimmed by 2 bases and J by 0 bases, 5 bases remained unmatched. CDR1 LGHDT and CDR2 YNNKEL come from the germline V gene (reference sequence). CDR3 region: CASSQQGQGDSGANVLTF. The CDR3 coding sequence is TGTGCCAGCAGCCAACAGGGACAGGGAGACTCTGGGGCCAACGTCCTGACTTTC.

The CDR3 sequence is CASSFSPDGASTDTQYF. For the CDR3, the DNA is TGTGCCAGCAGTTTCAGCCCCGACGGTGCTAGCACAGATACGCAGTATTTT. The genes are TRBV28 and TRBJ2-3; D remains unclear. This CDR3 is 17 amino acids long. V was clipped by 3 bases and J by 0 bases, with 16 bases between them. Germline V gene lookup returns CDR1 MDHEN and CDR2 SYDVKM.

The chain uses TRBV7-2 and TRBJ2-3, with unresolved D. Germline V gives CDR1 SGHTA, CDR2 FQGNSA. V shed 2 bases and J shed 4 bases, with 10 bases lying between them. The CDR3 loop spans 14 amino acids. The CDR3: CASSLSTRADTQYF. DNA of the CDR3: TGTGCCAGCAGCTTATCTACCCGCGCAGATACGCAGTATTTT.

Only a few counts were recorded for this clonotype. CDR3 protein: CASSQDAGSSYIQYF. The CDR3 nucleotides are TGCGCCAGCAGTCAGGATGCGGGAAGTAGTTACATTCAGTACTTC. The rearrangement links TRBV4-3 to TRBJ2-4; tentatively, D is TRBD2 (6 bases). The germline CDR1 and CDR2 sequences are LGHNA and YSLEER. V was pared by 6 bases and J by 8 bases, with 20 bases between. The CDR3 contains 15 residues.

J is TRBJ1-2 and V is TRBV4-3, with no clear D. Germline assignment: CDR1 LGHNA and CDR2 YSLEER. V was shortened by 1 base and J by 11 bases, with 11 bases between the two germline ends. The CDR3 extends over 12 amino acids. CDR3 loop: CASSQGSCGYTF. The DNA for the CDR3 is TGCGCCAGCAGCCAAGGAAGTTGTGGTTACACCTTC.

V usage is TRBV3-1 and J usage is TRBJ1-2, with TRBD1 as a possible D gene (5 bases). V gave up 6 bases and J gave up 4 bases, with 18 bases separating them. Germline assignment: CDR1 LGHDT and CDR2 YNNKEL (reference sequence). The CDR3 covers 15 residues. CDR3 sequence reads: CASSPARGLGYGYTF. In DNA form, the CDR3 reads TGTGCCAGCAGTCCGGCGAGGGGCCTAGGCTATGGCTACACCTTC.

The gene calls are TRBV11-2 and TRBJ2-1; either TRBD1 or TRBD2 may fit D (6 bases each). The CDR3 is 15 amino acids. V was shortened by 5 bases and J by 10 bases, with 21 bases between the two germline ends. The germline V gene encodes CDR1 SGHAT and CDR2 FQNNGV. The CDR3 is CASSQNTGDTGEQFF. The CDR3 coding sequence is TGTGCCAGCAGCCAGAACACGGGGGACACCGGGGAGCAGTTCTTC.

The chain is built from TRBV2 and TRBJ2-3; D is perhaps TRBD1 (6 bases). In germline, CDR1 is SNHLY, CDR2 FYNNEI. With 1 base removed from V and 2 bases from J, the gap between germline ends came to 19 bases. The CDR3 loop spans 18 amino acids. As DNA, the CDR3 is TGTGCCAGCAGTGAAGACTATACGACAGGAGCCTTCACAGATACGCAGTATTTT. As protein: CASSEDYTTGAFTDTQYF.

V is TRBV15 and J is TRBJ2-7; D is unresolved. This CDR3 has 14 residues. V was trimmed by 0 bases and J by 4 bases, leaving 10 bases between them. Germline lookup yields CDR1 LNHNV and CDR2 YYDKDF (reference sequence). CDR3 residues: CATSRESVSYEQYF. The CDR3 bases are TGTGCCACCAGCAGAGAGTCAGTGTCGTACGAGCAGTACTTC.

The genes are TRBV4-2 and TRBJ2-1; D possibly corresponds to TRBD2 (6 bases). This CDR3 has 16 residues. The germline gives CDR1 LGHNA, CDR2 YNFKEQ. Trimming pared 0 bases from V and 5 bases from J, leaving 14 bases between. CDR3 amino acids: CASSQERGSFNNEQFF. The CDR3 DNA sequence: TGTGCCAGCAGCCAAGAACGGGGGTCTTTTAACAATGAGCAGTTCTTC.

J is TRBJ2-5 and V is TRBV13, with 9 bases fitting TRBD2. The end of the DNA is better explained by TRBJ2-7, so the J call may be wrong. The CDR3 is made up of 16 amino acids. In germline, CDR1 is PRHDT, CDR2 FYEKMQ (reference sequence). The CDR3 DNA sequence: TGTGCCAGCAGCCCGGAGGAGGCTAGCGGGATCGACGAGCAGTACTTC. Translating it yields CASSPEEASGIDEQYF.

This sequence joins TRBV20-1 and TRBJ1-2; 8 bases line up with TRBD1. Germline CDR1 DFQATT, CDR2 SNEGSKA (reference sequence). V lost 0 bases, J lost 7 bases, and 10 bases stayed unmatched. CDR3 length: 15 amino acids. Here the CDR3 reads CSARDPGGGLFGYTF. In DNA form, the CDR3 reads TGCAGTGCTAGAGATCCAGGGGGCGGCTTATTTGGCTACACCTTC.

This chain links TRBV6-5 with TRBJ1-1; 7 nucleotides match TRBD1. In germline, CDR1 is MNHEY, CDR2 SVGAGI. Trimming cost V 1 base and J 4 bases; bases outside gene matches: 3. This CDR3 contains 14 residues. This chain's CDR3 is CASSYYRGGTEAFF. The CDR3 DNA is TGTGCCAGCAGTTACTACAGGGGCGGCACTGAAGCTTTCTTT.

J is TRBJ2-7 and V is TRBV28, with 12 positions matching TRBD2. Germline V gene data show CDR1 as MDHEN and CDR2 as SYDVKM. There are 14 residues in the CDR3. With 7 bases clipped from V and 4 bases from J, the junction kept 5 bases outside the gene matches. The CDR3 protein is CASTRLAGAYEQYF. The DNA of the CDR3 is TGTGCCAGCACCAGACTAGCGGGAGCGTACGAGCAGTACTTC.

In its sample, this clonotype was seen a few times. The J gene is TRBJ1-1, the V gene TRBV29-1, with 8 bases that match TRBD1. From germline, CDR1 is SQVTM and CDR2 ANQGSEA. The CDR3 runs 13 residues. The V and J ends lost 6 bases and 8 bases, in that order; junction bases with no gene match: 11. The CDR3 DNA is TGCAGCGTACCGGGACAGGCTAAAAACGAAGCTTTCTTT. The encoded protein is CSVPGQAKNEAFF.

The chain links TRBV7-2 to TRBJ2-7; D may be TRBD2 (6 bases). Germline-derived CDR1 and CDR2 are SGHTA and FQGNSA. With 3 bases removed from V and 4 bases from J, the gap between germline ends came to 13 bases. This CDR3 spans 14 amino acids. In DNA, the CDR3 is TGTGCCAGCAGCTTGGGGGGAGTGGGATACGAGCAGTACTTC. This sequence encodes CASSLGGVGYEQYF.

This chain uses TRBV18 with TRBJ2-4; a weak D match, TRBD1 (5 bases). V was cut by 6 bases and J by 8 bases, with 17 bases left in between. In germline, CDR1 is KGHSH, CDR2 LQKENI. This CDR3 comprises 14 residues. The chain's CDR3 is CASSSGTQGDIQYF. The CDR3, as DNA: TGTGCCAGCTCCTCGGGCACCCAAGGGGACATTCAGTACTTC.

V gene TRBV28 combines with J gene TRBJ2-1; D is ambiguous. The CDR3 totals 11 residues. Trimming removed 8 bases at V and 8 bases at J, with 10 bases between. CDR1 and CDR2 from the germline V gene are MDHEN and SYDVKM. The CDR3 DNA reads TGTGCCAGCGGACGTTACGATGAGCAGTTCTTC. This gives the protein CASGRYDEQFF.

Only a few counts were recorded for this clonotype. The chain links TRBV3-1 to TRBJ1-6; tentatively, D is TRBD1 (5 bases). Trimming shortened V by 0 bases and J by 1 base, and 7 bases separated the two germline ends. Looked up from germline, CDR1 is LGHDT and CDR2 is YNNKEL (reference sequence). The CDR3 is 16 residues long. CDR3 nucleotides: TGTGCCAGCAGCCAAGACAGGGTTTCCTATAATTCACCCCTCCACTTT. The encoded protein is CASSQDRVSYNSPLHF. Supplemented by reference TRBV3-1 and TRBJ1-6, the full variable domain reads DTAVSQTPKYLVTQMGNDKSIKCEQNLGHDTMYWYKQDSKKFLKIMFSYNNKELIINETVPNRFSPKSPDKAHLNLHINSLELGDSAVYFCASSQDRVSYNSPLHFGNGTRLTVT.

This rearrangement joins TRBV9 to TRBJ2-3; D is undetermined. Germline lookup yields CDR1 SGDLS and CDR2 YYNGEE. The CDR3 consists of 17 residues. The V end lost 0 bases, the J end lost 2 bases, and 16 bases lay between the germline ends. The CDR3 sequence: CASSVESGHGATDTQYF. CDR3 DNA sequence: TGTGCCAGCAGCGTAGAGTCCGGCCACGGCGCCACAGATACGCAGTATTTT.

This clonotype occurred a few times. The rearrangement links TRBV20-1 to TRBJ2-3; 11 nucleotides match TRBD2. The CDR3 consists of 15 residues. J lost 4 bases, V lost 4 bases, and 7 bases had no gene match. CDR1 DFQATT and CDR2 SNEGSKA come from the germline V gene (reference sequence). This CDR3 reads CSATTSGRQSDTQYF. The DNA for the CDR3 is TGCAGTGCTACAACTAGCGGGAGACAATCAGATACGCAGTATTTT.

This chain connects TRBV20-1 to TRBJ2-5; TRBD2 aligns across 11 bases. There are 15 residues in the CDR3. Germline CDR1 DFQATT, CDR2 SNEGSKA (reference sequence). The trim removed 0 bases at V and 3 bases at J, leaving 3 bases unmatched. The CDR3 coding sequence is TGCAGTGCTAGAGATTTGACTAGCGGGAAAGAGACCCAGTACTTC. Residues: CSARDLTSGKETQYF.

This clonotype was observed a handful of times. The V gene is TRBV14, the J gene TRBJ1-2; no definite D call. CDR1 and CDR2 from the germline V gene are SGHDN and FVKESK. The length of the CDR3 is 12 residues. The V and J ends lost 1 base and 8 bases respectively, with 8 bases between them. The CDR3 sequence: CASSQVAGGYTF. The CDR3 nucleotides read TGTGCCAGCAGCCAAGTTGCAGGCGGCTACACCTTC.

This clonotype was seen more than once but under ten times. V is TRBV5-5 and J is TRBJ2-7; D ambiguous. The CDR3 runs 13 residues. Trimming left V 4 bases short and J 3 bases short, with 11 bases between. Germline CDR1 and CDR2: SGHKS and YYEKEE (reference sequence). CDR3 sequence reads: CASSRLVDYEQYF. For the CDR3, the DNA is TGTGCCAGCAGCCGGTTAGTTGACTACGAGCAGTACTTC. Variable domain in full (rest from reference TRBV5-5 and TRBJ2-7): DAGVTQSPTHLIKTRGQQVTLRCSPISGHKSVSWYQQVLGQGPQFIFQYYEKEERGRGNFPDRFSARQFPNYSSELNVNALLLGDSALYLCASSRLVDYEQYFGPGTRLTVT.

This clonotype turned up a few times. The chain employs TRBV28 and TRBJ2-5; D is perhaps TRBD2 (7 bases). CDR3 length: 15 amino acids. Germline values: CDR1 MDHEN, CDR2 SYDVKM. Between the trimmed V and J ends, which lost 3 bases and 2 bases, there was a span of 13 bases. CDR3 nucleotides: TGTGCCAGCAGTTTGGGGGGGCCGGGGCAAGAGACCCAGTACTTC. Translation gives CASSLGGPGQETQYF.

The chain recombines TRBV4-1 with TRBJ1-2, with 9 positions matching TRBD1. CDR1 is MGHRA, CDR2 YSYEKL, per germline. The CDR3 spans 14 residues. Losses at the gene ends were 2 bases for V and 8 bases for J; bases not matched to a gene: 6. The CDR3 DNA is TGCGCCAGCAGCCAACCGGGACAGGGAGACGGCTACACCTTC. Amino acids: CASSQPGQGDGYTF.

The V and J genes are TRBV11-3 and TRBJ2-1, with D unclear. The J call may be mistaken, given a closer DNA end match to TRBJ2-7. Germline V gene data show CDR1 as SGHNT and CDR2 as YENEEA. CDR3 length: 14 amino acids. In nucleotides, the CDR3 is TGTGCCAGCAGCTTAGATGGCCGAGGTGGAGAGCAGTACTTC. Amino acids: CASSLDGRGGEQYF.